The sequence of this T cell receptor (beta chain) was determined in a study of control samples from healthy donors and cancer patients. Germline values: CDR1 SGHAT, CDR2 FQNNGV. V lost 7 bases and J 6 bases, leaving 12 bases between the germline ends. CDR3 size: 13 residues. Clones were sequenced by immunoSEQ multiplex PCR, and TCRdb holds only the in-frame ones, with some missing. The sample shows some 410,000 clones, over 75% of them seen only once. This TCR was sampled from a man between 35 and 55 years old with head and neck cancer. The sample was PBMCs. V is TRBV11-2 and J is TRBJ2-2, with a possible D match to TRBD2 (5 bases). The DNA for the CDR3 is TGTGCCAGCAATCAAGGCGGGTCCGGGGAGCTGTTTTTT. It encodes CASNQGGSGELFF.